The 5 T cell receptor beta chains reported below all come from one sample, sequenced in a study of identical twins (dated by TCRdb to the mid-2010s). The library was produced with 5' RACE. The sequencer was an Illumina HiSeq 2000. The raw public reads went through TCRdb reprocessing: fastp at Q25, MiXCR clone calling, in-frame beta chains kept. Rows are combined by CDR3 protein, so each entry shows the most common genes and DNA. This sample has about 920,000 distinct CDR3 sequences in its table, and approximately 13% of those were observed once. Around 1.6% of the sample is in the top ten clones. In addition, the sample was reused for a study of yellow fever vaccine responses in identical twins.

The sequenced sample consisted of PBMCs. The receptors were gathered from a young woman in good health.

The CDR3 loop is CASSPTEVNTEAFF. The CDR3, as DNA: TGTGCCAGCTCACCAACGGAGGTGAACACTGAAGCTTTCTTT. The chain carries TRBV18 and TRBJ1-1; D is ambiguous. V gave up 2 bases and J gave up 0 bases, with 7 bases separating them. Germline CDR1 reads KGHSH; CDR2 reads LQKENI. This CDR3 region has 14 residues.

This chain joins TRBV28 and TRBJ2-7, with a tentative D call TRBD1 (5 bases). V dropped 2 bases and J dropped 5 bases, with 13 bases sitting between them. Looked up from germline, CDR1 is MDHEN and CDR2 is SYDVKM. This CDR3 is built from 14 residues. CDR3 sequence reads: CASSLQGFRNEQYF. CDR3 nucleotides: TGTGCCAGCAGTTTACAGGGTTTTAGGAACGAGCAGTACTTC. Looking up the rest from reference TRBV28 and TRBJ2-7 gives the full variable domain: DVKVTQSSRYLVKRTGEKVFLECVQDMDHENMFWYRQDPGLGLRLIYFSYDVKMKEKGDIPEGYSVSREKKERFSLILESASTNQTSMYLCASSLQGFRNEQYFGPGTRLTVT.

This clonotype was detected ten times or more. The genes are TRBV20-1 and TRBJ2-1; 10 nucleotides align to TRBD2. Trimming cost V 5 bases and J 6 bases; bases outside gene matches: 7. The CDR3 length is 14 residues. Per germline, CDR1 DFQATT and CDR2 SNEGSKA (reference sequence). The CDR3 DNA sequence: TGCAGTGCTGCTACGGGACTAGCGAGCAATGAGCAGTTCTTC. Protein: CSAATGLASNEQFF.

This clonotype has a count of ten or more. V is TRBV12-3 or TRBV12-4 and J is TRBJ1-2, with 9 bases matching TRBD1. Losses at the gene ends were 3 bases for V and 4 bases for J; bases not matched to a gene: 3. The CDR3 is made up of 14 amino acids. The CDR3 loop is CASSFYRGLYGYTF. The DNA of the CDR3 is TGTGCCAGCAGTTTTTACAGGGGGCTCTATGGCTACACCTTC.

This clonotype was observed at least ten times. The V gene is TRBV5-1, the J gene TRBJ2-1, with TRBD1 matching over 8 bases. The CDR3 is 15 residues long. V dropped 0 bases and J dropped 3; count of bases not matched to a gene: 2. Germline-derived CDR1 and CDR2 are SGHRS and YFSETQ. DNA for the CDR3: TGCGCCAGCAGCTTGGGGACAGGGATCTACAATGAGCAGTTCTTC. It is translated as CASSLGTGIYNEQFF.